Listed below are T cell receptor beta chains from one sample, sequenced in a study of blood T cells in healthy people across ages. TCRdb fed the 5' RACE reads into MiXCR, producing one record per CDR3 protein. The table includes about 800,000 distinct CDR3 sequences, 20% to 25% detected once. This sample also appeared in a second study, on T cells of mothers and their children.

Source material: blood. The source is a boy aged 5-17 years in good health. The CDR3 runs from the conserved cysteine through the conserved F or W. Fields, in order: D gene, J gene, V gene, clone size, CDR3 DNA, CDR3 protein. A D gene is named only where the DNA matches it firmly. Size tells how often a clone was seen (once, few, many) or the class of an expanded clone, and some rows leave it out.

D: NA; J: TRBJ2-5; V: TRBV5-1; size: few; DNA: TGCGCCAGCAGCTTGGGTATACAGGGCCAAGAGACCCAGTACTTC; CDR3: CASSLGIQGQETQYF
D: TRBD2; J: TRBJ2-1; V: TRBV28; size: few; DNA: TGTGCCAGCAGTTTTAGCGGGAGAGGCAATGAGCAGTTCTTC; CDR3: CASSFSGRGNEQFF
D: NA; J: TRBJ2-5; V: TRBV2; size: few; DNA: TGTGCCATCAATGGATCCCCGGACAGATTAACAGAGACCCAGTACTTC; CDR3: CAINGSPDRLTETQYF
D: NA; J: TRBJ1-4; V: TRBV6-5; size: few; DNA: TGTGCCAGCACTTGGGGAACTAATGAAAAACTGTTTTTT; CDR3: CASTWGTNEKLFF
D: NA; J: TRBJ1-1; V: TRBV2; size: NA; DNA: TGTGCCAGCAACAGGGTGCTGGGCGCCTCAGCTGAAGCTTTCTTT; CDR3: CASNRVLGASAEAFF
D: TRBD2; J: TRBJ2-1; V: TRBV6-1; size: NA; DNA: TGTGCCTCACGACTAGCGGGAGATTTGGATGAGCAGTTCTTC; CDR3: CASRLAGDLDEQFF
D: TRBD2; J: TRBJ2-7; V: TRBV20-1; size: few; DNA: TGCAGTGCTAGGTCACTAGCGAGCAGCTCCTACGAGCAGTACTTC; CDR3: CSARSLASSSYEQYF
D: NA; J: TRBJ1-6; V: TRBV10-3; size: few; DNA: TGTGCCATCAGTGAAATGAGTAATGGAGGGACTAATTCACCCCTCCACTTT; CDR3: CAISEMSNGGTNSPLHF
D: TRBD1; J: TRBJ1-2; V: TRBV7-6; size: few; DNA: TGTGCCAGGATGCCGGGACAGGGACCCGGTAGCTATGGCTACACCTTC; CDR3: CARMPGQGPGSYGYTF
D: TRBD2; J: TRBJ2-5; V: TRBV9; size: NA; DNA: TGTGCCAGCAGCGCCGGGACTAGGCCAATTTCGGAGACCCAGTACTTC; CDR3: CASSAGTRPISETQYF
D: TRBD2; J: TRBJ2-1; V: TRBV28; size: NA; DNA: TGTGCCAGCAGTTTATGGTTTAGCGGGGGCTTAAATGAGCAGTTCTTC; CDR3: CASSLWFSGGLNEQFF
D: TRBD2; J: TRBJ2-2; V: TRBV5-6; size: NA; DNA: TGTGCCAGCACGGTCCTGGGGGGGTCGAACGGGGAGCTGTTTTTT; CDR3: CASTVLGGSNGELFF
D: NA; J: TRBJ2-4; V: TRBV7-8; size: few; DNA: TGTGCCAGCAGTGTTGGGGGTCTCAAAAACATTCAGTACTTC; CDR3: CASSVGGLKNIQYF
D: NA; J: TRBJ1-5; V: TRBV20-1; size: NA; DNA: TGCAGTGCTAGTTTCGGGACAAGTGAAAATCAGCCCCAGCATTTT; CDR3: CSASFGTSENQPQHF
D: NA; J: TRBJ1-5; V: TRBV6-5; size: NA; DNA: TGTGCCAGCGGCCCAGGGGATAGCAATCAGCCCCAGCATTTT; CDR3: CASGPGDSNQPQHF
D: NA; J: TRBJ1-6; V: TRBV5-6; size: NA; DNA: TGTGCCAGCAGCTTGGCGAGGAAACTGTTTGGGAATTCACCCCTCCACTTT; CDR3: CASSLARKLFGNSPLHF
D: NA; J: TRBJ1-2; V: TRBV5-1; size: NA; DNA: TGCGCCAGCAGCCCCGTCTCCCTCTATGGCTACACCTTC; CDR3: CASSPVSLYGYTF
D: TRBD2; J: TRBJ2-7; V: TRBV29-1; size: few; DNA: TGCAGCGTTGAGCTAGCGGGAGGGTCGTTGGGCGAGCAGTACTTC; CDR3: CSVELAGGSLGEQYF
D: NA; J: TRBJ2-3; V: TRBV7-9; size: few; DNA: TGTGCCGGCAGCTTAGAGGCAGAGGGGGCAGATACGCAGTATTTT; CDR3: CAGSLEAEGADTQYF
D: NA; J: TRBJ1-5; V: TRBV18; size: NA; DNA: TGTGCCAGCTCACCCCCTCAAGGGCCCCAGCATTTT; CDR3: CASSPPQGPQHF
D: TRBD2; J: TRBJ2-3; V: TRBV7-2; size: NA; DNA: TGTGCCAGCAGCTTAGTATCGGCTAGCGGGGGGAGAGATACGCAGTATTTT; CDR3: CASSLVSASGGRDTQYF
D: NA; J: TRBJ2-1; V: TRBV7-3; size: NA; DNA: TGTGCCAGCAGCCCGCAGTGGGTTAGCCGGGATGAGCAGTTCTTC; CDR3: CASSPQWVSRDEQFF
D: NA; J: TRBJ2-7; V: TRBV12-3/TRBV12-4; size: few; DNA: TGTGCCAGCAGTCACAGGGATCCCTACGAGCAGTACTTC; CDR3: CASSHRDPYEQYF
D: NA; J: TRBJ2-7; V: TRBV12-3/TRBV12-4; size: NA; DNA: TGTGCCAGCACCCTTCAGGGGGGGACCTACGAGCAGTACTTC; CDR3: CASTLQGGTYEQYF
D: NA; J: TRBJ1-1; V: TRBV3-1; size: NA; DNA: TGTGCCAGCAGCCCCCGGACAGACAGGGAAGCTTTCTTT; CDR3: CASSPRTDREAFF
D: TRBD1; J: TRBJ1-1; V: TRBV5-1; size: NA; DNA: TGCGCCAGCAGCCCATCACAGGGGGTTTTAACTGAAGCTTTCTTT; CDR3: CASSPSQGVLTEAFF
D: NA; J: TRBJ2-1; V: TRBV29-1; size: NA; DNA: TGCAGCGTTGAAAGGCGGTTAGGGAATGAGCAGTTCTTC; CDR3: CSVERRLGNEQFF
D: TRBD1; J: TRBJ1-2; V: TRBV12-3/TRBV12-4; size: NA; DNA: TGTGCCAGCAGTTTGTACGGACAGGGGAACTATGGCTACACCTTC; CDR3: CASSLYGQGNYGYTF
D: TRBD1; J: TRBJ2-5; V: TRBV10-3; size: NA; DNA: TGTGCCATCAGTCTGGACAGGAGAGAGACCCAGTACTTC; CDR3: CAISLDRRETQYF
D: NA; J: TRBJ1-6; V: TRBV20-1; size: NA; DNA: TGCAGTGCTAGAGAGTCTGCGGCTCGGTCACCCCTCCACTTT; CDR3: CSARESAARSPLHF
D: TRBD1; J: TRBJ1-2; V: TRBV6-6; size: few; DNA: TGTGCCAGCAGGTCAACCGGGACAGGGGGAGGACATGGCTACACCTTC; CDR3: CASRSTGTGGGHGYTF
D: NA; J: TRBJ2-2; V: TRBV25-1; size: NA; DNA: TGTGCCAGCAGTGCCTCGCAGTCGAACACCGGGGAGCTGTTTTTT; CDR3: CASSASQSNTGELFF
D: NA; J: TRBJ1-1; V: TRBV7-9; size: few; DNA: TGTGCCAGCAGCTTACTTGGGGTCACTGAAGCTTTCTTT; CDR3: CASSLLGVTEAFF
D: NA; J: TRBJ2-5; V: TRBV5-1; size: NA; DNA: TGCGCCAGCAGCTTGCAGTCAGAGGAGACCCAGTACTTC; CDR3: CASSLQSEETQYF
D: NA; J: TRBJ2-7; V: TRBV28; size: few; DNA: TGTGCCAGCAGTCGCACTAACTCCTACGAGCAGTACTTC; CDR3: CASSRTNSYEQYF
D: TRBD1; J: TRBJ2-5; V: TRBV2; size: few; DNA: TGTGCCAGCAGTGGCCGGGACAGGGGAGGAGAGACCCAGTACTTC; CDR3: CASSGRDRGGETQYF
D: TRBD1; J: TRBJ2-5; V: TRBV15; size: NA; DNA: TGTGCCACCAGCGGAGTGGGGACAGGCCTACCGTTTCAGCAAGAGACCCAGTACTTC; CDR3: CATSGVGTGLPFQQETQYF
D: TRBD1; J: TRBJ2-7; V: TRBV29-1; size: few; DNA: TGCAGCGTTGAATGGCAGGGGGCCAACTCCTACGAGCAGTACTTC; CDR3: CSVEWQGANSYEQYF
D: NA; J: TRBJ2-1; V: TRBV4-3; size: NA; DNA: TGCGCCAGCAGCCAAGATTGGGAAGGGTTGGCTGAGCAGTTCTTC; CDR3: CASSQDWEGLAEQFF
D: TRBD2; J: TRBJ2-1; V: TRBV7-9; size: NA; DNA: TGTGCCAGCAGCTTATTGACTAGCGGGCACAATGAGCAGTTCTTC; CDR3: CASSLLTSGHNEQFF
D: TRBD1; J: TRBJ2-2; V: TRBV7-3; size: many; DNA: TGTGCCAGCAGCTTAAGGGGTGGGGGACAGGGACTCACCGGGGAGCTGTTTTTT; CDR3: CASSLRGGGQGLTGELFF
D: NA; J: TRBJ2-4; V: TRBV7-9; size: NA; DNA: TGTGCCAGCAGCTTAGGCAGTCCGCAAAACATTCGGTACTTC; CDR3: CASSLGSPQNIRYF
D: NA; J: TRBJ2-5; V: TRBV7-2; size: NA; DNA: TGTGCCAGCAGCGCCCCCCCCGAGGGGGAGCAGTACTTC; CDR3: CASSAPPEGEQYF
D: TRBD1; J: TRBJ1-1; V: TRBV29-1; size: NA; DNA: TGCAGCGTTCATAGAGAGGGGGCAGCTTTCTTT; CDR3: CSVHREGAAFF
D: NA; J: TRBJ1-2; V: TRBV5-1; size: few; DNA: TGCGCCAGCAGCTTGTGGCAGTCTTCGGGCGGCTACACCTTC; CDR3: CASSLWQSSGGYTF
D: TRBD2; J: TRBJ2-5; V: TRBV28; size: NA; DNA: TGTGCCACCCAACTATCTCGAGCGGGAACGAAACAAGCGCAAGAGACCCAGTACTTC; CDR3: CATQLSRAGTKQAQETQYF
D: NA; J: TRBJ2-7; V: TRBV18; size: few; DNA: TGTGCCAGCTCAGCTCCAGGGAATCACGAGCAGTACTTC; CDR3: CASSAPGNHEQYF
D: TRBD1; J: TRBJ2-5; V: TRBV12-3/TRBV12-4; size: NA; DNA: TGTGCCAGCACTGATCGGACAGGGGGCCATGAGACCCAGTACTTC; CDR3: CASTDRTGGHETQYF
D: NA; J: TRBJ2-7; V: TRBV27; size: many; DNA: TGTGCCAGCAGTTACAACTACGAGCAGTACTTC; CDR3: CASSYNYEQYF
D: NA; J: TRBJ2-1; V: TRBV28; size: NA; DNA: TGTGCCAGCAGCTCCGGGAGTCTCCCGAACAATGAGCAGTTCTTC; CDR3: CASSSGSLPNNEQFF
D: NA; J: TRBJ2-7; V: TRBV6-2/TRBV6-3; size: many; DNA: TGTGCCAGTGGGGACTCCTACGAGCAGTACTTC; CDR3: CASGDSYEQYF
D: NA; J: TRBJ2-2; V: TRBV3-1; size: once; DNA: TGTGCCAGCAGCGATACAGGGGGGGGCAACACCGGGGAGCTGTTTTTT; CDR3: CASSDTGGGNTGELFF
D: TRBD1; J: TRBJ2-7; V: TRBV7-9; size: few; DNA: TGTGCCAGCAGCCCGACAGGGGGGCTTGTCCTTTCCTACGAGCAGTACTTC; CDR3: CASSPTGGLVLSYEQYF
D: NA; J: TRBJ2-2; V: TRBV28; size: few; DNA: TGTGCCAGCAGTCCCGGGGGGGGACAGGCCGGGGAGCTGTTTTTT; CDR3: CASSPGGGQAGELFF
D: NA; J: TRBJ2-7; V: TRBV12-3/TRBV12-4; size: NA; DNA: TGTGCCAGCAGTTGGGCCGGGAAAGGCCACGAGCAGTACTTC; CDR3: CASSWAGKGHEQYF
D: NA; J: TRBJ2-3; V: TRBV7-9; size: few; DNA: TGTGCCAGCAGCTTTGCTCCGACCACGCAGTATTTT; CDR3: CASSFAPTTQYF
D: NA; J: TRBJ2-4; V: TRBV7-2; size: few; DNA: TGTGCCAGCAGAGCGGCAGGGGGGTTGGACATTCAGTACTTC; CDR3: CASRAAGGLDIQYF
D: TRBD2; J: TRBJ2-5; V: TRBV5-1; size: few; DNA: TGCGCCAGCAGCTTGACCCCTAGCGGGGTTCAAGAGACCCAGTACTTC; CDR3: CASSLTPSGVQETQYF
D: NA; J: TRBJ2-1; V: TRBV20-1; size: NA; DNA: TGCAGCCTTCCCCATCCCTTGAGGGGGACATACAATGAGCAGTTCTTC; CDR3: CSLPHPLRGTYNEQFF
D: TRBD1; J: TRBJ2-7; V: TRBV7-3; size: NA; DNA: TGTGCCAGCGGCCAGGGGACAGGCTACGAGCAGTACTTC; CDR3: CASGQGTGYEQYF